A single sample is the source of the 26 T cell receptor beta chains below, sequenced in a study of shared clonotypes between healthy human individuals. Assay used: immunoSEQ multiplex PCR; TCRdb lists only in-frame clones, some missing. The sample lists 2 million to 2.5 million clones, approximately 94% occurring once. The sequenced material came from naive CD4+ T cells sorted from blood. Subset in this sample: CD45RA+ positively selected. The origin of the receptors is a man aged 18 to 29 in good health.

The genes are TRBV5-1 and TRBJ2-7, with D perhaps assigned TRBD1 or TRBD2 (5 bases each). The CDR3 is 17 amino acids. Germline CDR1 is SGHRS and CDR2 is YFSETQ. Between the trimmed V and J ends, which lost 0 bases and 0 bases, there was a span of 16 bases. The CDR3 is CASSLVGRDLLSYEQYF. In nucleotides, the CDR3 is TGCGCCAGCAGCTTGGTAGGCAGGGACCTTCTCTCCTACGAGCAGTACTTC.

The chain combines TRBV9 with TRBJ2-1; 9 bases agree with TRBD1. Losses at the gene ends were 3 bases for V and 6 bases for J; bases not matched to a gene: 10. Germline CDR1 is SGDLS and CDR2 is YYNGEE. There are 16 residues in the CDR3. CDR3 bases: TGTGCCAGCAGCGGGTCACGGGACAGGGATAGCAATGAGCAGTTCTTC. It translates to CASSGSRDRDSNEQFF.

The rearrangement links TRBV5-1 to TRBJ2-1; D is undetermined. V lost 1 base and J lost 0, with 8 bases in between. Germline values: CDR1 SGHRS, CDR2 YFSETQ. The CDR3 is 15 residues long. In DNA form, the CDR3 reads TGCGCCAGCAGCTTGACCCACCACTCCTACAATGAGCAGTTCTTC. The encoded protein is CASSLTHHSYNEQFF.

This clone came up a few times. The rearrangement joins TRBV30 to TRBJ1-3; no clear D gene. The germline V gene encodes CDR1 GTSNPN and CDR2 SVGIG (reference sequence). The CDR3 is made up of 13 amino acids. Trimming took 0 bases from V and 2 from J, leaving 5 bases between them. This CDR3 is CAWSVRAGNTIYF. The CDR3 DNA is TGTGCCTGGAGTGTAAGGGCTGGAAACACCATATATTTT.

The CDR3 is CASSLTGESYGYTF. The CDR3, as DNA: TGTGCCAGCAGCCTGACAGGGGAGAGCTATGGCTACACCTTC. The gene calls are TRBV14 and TRBJ1-2, with TRBD1 matching 8 bases. The CDR3 has 14 amino acids. V gave up 4 bases and J gave up 4 bases; unmatched junction bases: 5. CDR1 and CDR2 from the germline V gene are SGHDN and FVKESK.

The CDR3 is CASSQRQGLPYEQYF. The CDR3 DNA sequence: TGTGCCAGCAGCCAACGACAGGGGTTACCCTACGAGCAGTACTTC. The chain combines TRBV7-2 with TRBJ2-7; 8 bases are a match to TRBD1. The V segment lost 5 bases and the J segment 2 bases; nucleotides outside the gene matches: 8. CDR3 length: 15 amino acids. The germline V gene encodes CDR1 SGHTA and CDR2 FQGNSA.

The J gene is TRBJ1-1, the V gene TRBV2; D gene ambiguous. Germline loops: CDR1 SNHLY, CDR2 FYNNEI. Trimming shortened V by 5 bases and J by 0 bases, and 10 bases separated the two germline ends. The CDR3 extends over 14 amino acids. The CDR3 DNA follows: TGTGCCAGCAGTAGGACTGTCATGAACACTGAAGCTTTCTTT. Its protein product is CASSRTVMNTEAFF.

The chain couples TRBV19 to TRBJ1-5, with D possibly matching TRBD1 (6 bases). Germline V gives CDR1 LNHDA, CDR2 SQIVND (reference sequence). The CDR3 runs 16 residues. V lost 3 bases to trimming and J lost 0 bases, with 12 bases between them. The CDR3 region has the DNA TGTGCCAGTAGTATCGCCAGCAGGGGTAGCAATCAGCCCCAGCATTTT. Residues: CASSIASRGSNQPQHF.

This chain uses TRBV9 with TRBJ1-1; D gene ambiguous. Trimming stripped 0 bases from V and 5 bases from J, with 17 bases between. This CDR3 has 16 residues. Germline V CDR1 and CDR2: SGDLS, YYNGEE. CDR3 sequence: CASSVAGRVRATEAFF. The CDR3 DNA reads TGTGCCAGCAGCGTAGCTGGGCGGGTTAGGGCGACTGAAGCTTTCTTT.

This clone was counted a single time. This chain joins TRBV6-1 and TRBJ2-3; no clear D. Germline V gene sequence: CDR1 MNHNS, CDR2 SASEGT. This CDR3 is built from 15 residues. V lost 3 bases, J lost 0 bases, and 10 bases lay in between. In DNA, the CDR3 is TGTGCCAGCAGTGATTTGCCAGCTAGCACAGATACGCAGTATTTT. It is translated as CASSDLPASTDTQYF.

Concerning this clone itself: The junction does not match germline at one end; this may be a read error. The J gene is TRBJ1-1, the V gene TRBV11-2; D is perhaps TRBD1 (6 bases). Germline V CDR1 and CDR2: SGHAT, FQNNGV. CDR3 length: 14 amino acids. The CDR3 region is CASNLQGGNTEAFF. CDR3 nucleotide sequence: TGTGCCAGCAACCTACAGGGAGGGAACACTGAGGCTTTCTTT.

V is TRBV6-1 and J is TRBJ2-7, with TRBD1 matching 8 bases. The germline CDR1 and CDR2 sequences are MNHNS and SASEGT. The CDR3 is 15 residues long. V gave up 7 bases and J gave up 2 bases; unmatched junction bases: 10. The CDR3 sequence is CASNRMGTGTYEQYF. CDR3 coding DNA: TGTGCCAGCAATAGGATGGGGACAGGAACCTACGAGCAGTACTTC.

The chain is built from TRBV10-3 and TRBJ2-1; TRBD1 matches 7 bases. The V and J ends lost 6 bases and 0 bases, in that order; junction bases with no gene match: 8. Germline lookup yields CDR1 ENHRY and CDR2 SYGVKD. The CDR3 has 16 amino acids. This chain's CDR3 is CAIRADRAPSYNEQFF. Written as DNA, the CDR3 is TGTGCCATCAGAGCTGACAGGGCCCCCTCCTACAATGAGCAGTTCTTC.

The chain recombines TRBV6-5 with TRBJ1-3; D is unclear. The CDR3 totals 15 residues. Trimming took 4 bases from V and 0 from J, leaving 10 bases between them. Germline V lookup: CDR1 MNHEY, CDR2 SVGAGI. CDR3 sequence: CASSSRLSSGNTIYF. Written as DNA, the CDR3 is TGTGCCAGCAGTTCCAGACTGAGCTCTGGAAACACCATATATTTT.

This chain uses TRBV28 with TRBJ2-3, with D uncertain. Germline V gene lookup returns CDR1 MDHEN and CDR2 SYDVKM. The CDR3 loop spans 17 amino acids. The V gene lost 8 bases and the J gene lost 0 bases, with 21 bases spanning the gap. The CDR3 is CASHPPAGTSSTDTQYF. DNA of the CDR3: TGTGCCAGCCACCCTCCGGCCGGTACCTCTAGCACAGATACGCAGTATTTT.

This rearrangement joins TRBV9 to TRBJ2-5; 8 bases are shared with TRBD2. The CDR3 loop spans 16 amino acids. Trimming took 3 bases from V and 5 from J; bases not matched to a gene: 12. The V gene's germline CDR1 is SGDLS and CDR2 YYNGEE. CDR3: CASSGSWGGGLETQYF. The DNA for the CDR3 is TGTGCCAGCAGCGGAAGCTGGGGCGGGGGGTTGGAGACCCAGTACTTC.

This clone has a single count. This chain connects TRBV6-1 to TRBJ2-5; D may be TRBD1 (5 bases). CDR1 is MNHNS and CDR2 is SASEGT in the germline V gene. This CDR3 has 13 amino acids. V was shortened by 6 bases and J by 0 bases, with 8 bases between the two germline ends. CDR3 nucleotides: TGTGCCAGCAGCAACAGGAACCAAGAGACCCAGTACTTC. Protein sequence: CASSNRNQETQYF.

V gene TRBV25-1 combines with J gene TRBJ2-5; 9 bases align to TRBD1. From germline, CDR1 is MGHDK and CDR2 SYGVNS. J gave up 4 bases and V 2 bases, and 5 bases lay outside the gene matches. The CDR3 is 15 amino acids. CDR3 loop: CASSEPRTGAETQYF. The CDR3 region has the DNA TGTGCCAGCAGTGAACCCCGGACAGGGGCAGAGACCCAGTACTTC.

The CDR3 DNA reads TGTGCCAGCAGGGGGGGGTCCGATAATTCACCCCTCCACTTT. It codes for CASRGGSDNSPLHF. V usage is TRBV6-5 and J usage is TRBJ1-6; possibly TRBD1 for D (5 bases). Germline V gene data show CDR1 as MNHEY and CDR2 as SVGAGI. The V end lost 6 bases, the J end lost 5 bases, and 11 bases lay between the germline ends. There are 14 residues in the CDR3.

J is TRBJ1-1 and V is TRBV7-9, with a possible D match to TRBD1 (5 bases). This CDR3 has 14 residues. V lost 5 bases and J 5 bases, leaving 15 bases between the germline ends. Looked up from germline, CDR1 is SEHNR and CDR2 is FQNEAQ (reference sequence). CDR3 DNA: TGTGCCAGCAGCAGCCCTTGGGGCGAGACTGAAGCTTTCTTT. Its translation: CASSSPWGETEAFF.

The rearrangement links TRBV11-3 to TRBJ1-5; D not certain. Trimming removed 3 bases at V and 8 bases at J, with 20 bases between. In germline, CDR1 is SGHNT, CDR2 YENEEA. This CDR3 is built from 16 residues. Here the CDR3 reads CASSFSGPRAREPQHF. CDR3 nucleotide sequence: TGTGCCAGCAGCTTCTCCGGGCCGAGGGCGAGGGAGCCCCAGCATTTT.

The J gene is TRBJ2-7, the V gene TRBV5-6, with 12 nucleotides matching TRBD2. The CDR3 is 18 residues long. Germline V lookup: CDR1 SGHDT, CDR2 YYEEEE. With 3 bases clipped from V and 3 bases from J, the junction kept 13 bases outside the gene matches. CDR3 bases: TGTGCCAGCAGCTCGGCCGGGACTAGCGGGCTGGGGCTCTACGAGCAGTACTTC. It encodes CASSSAGTSGLGLYEQYF. Using reference TRBV5-6 and TRBJ2-7 for the parts outside the CDR3, the full variable domain is DAGVTQSPTHLIKTRGQQVTLRCSPKSGHDTVSWYQQALGQGPQFIFQYYEEEERQRGNFPDRFSGHQFPNYSSELNVNALLLGDSALYLCASSSAGTSGLGLYEQYFGPGTRLTVT.

The V and J genes are TRBV28 and TRBJ1-5; D perhaps matches TRBD1 (5 bases). V lost 5 bases, J lost 1 base, and 18 bases lay in between. CDR3 length: 17 amino acids. Germline CDR1 MDHEN, CDR2 SYDVKM. The CDR3 is CASSPARGSKSNQPQHF. The CDR3 bases are TGTGCCAGCAGTCCCGCCCGGGGGAGTAAGAGCAATCAGCCCCAGCATTTT. The variable domain in full, with the rest retrieved from reference TRBV28 and TRBJ1-5, is DVKVTQSSRYLVKRTGEKVFLECVQDMDHENMFWYRQDPGLGLRLIYFSYDVKMKEKGDIPEGYSVSREKKERFSLILESASTNQTSMYLCASSPARGSKSNQPQHFGDGTRLSIL.

The chain combines TRBV29-1 with TRBJ2-4; D remains ambiguous. CDR3 length: 13 residues. V was shortened by 7 bases and J by 1 base, with 11 bases between the two germline ends. From germline, CDR1 is SQVTM and CDR2 ANQGSEA. Written as DNA, the CDR3 is TGCAGCGGTAAGGACCCCGCCAAAAACATTCAGTACTTC. This codes for CSGKDPAKNIQYF. The variable domain in full, completed from reference TRBV29-1 and TRBJ2-4, reads SAVISQKPSRDICQRGTSLTIQCQVDSQVTMMFWYRQQPGQSLTLIATANQGSEATYESGFVIDKFPISRPNLTFSTLTVSNMSPEDSSIYLCSGKDPAKNIQYFGAGTRLSVL.

The rearrangement uses TRBV6-1 and TRBJ2-7, with 9 bases fitting TRBD1. The CDR3 has 14 amino acids. V was pared by 3 bases and J by 5 bases, with 5 bases of the junction left unmatched. From germline, CDR1 is MNHNS and CDR2 SASEGT. CDR3 sequence reads: CASSEGTGQHEQYF. The CDR3 nucleotides read TGTGCCAGCAGTGAGGGGACAGGGCAGCACGAGCAGTACTTC.

V and J are TRBV5-6 and TRBJ1-1, with TRBD1 matching 7 bases. With V trimmed by 4 bases and J by 4 bases, 7 bases remained unmatched. CDR3 length: 14 amino acids. Germline loops: CDR1 SGHDT, CDR2 YYEEEE. CDR3 sequence reads: CASSGRGPGTEAFF. Written as DNA, the CDR3 is TGTGCCAGCAGCGGGAGGGGGCCGGGCACTGAAGCTTTCTTT. The whole variable domain, filled in from reference TRBV5-6 and TRBJ1-1, reads DAGVTQSPTHLIKTRGQQVTLRCSPKSGHDTVSWYQQALGQGPQFIFQYYEEEERQRGNFPDRFSGHQFPNYSSELNVNALLLGDSALYLCASSGRGPGTEAFFGQGTRLTVV.